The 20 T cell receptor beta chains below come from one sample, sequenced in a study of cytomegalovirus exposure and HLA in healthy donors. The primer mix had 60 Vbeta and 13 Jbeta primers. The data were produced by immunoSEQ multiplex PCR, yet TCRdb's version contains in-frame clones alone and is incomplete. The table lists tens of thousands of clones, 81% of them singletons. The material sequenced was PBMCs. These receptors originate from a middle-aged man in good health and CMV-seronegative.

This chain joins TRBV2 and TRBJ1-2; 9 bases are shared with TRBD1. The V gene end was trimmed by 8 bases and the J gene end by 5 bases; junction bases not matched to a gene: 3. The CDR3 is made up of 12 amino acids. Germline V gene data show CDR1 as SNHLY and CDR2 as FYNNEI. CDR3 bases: TGTGCCAGCCAGGACAGGGGATATGGCTACACCTTC. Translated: CASQDRGYGYTF.

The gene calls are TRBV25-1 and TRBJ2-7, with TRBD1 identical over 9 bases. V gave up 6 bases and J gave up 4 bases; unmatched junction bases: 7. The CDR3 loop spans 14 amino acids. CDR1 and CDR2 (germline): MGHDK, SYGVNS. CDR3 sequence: CASRLRDRAYEQYF. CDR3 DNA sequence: TGTGCCAGCAGGCTCCGGGACAGGGCGTACGAGCAGTACTTC.

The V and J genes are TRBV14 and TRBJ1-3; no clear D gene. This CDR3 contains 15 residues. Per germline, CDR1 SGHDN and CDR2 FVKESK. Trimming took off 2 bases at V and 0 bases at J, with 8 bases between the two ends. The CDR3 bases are TGTGCCAGCAGCCAAAACTACGGCTCTGGAAACACCATATATTTT. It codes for CASSQNYGSGNTIYF.

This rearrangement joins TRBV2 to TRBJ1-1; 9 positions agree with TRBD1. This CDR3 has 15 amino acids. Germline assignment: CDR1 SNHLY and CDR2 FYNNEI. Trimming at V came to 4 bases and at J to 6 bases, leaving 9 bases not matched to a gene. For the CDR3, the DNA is TGTGCCAGCAGTGTGGGGACAGGGATAGTCGCTGAAGCTTTCTTT. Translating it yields CASSVGTGIVAEAFF.

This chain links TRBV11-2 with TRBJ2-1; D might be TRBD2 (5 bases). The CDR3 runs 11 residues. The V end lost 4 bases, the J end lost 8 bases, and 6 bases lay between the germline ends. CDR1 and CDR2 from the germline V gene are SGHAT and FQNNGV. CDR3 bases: TGTGCCAGCAGCTCGGACTATGAGCAGTTCTTC. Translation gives CASSSDYEQFF.

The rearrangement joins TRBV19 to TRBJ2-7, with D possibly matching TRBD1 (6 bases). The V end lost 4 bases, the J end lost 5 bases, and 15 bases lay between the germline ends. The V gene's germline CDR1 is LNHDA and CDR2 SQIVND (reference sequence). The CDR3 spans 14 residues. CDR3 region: CASSTNGQSHEQYF. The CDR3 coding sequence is TGTGCCAGTAGTACAAATGGACAGTCCCACGAGCAGTACTTC. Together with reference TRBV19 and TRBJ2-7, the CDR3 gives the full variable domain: DGGITQSPKYLFRKEGQNVTLSCEQNLNHDAMYWYRQDPGQGLRLIYYSQIVNDFQKGDIAEGYSVSREKKESFPLTVTSAQKNPTAFYLCASSTNGQSHEQYFGPGTRLTVT.

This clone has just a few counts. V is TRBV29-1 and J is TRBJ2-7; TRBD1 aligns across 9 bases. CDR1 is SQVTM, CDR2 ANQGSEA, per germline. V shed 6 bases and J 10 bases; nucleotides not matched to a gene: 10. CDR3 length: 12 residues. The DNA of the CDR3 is TGCAGCGTCAGCCGGGACAGGGAGCTTCAGTACTTC. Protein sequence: CSVSRDRELQYF.

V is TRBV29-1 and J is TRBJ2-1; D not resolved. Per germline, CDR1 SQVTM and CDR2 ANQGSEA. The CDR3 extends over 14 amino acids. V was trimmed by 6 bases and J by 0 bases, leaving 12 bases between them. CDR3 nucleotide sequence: TGCAGCGTCGAGACAACGAACTCCTACAATGAGCAGTTCTTC. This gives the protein CSVETTNSYNEQFF.

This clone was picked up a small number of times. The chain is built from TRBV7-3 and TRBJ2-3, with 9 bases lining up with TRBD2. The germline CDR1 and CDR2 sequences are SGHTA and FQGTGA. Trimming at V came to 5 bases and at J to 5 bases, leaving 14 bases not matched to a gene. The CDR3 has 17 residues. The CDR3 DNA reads TGTGCCAGCAGCAAACTAGCTGCGGGGGGGGTTGAAGATACGCAGTATTTT. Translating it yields CASSKLAAGGVEDTQYF. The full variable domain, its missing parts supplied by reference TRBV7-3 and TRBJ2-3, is GAGVSQTPSNKVTEKGKYVELRCDPISGHTALYWYRQSLGQGPEFLIYFQGTGAADDSGLPNDRFFAVRPEGSVSTLKIQRTERGDSAVYLCASSKLAAGGVEDTQYFGPGTRLTVL.

CDR3 protein: CASSLSFLTYEQYF. The DNA for the CDR3 is TGTGCCAGCAGCTTGTCCTTTTTAACCTACGAGCAGTACTTC. V and J are TRBV7-2 and TRBJ2-7; D uncertain. V lost 3 bases, J lost 2 bases, and 11 bases lay in between. Germline V gives CDR1 SGHTA, CDR2 FQGNSA. The CDR3 contains 14 residues. The full variable domain, its missing parts supplied by reference TRBV7-2 and TRBJ2-7, is GAGVSQSPSNKVTEKGKDVELRCDPISGHTALYWYRQSLGQGLEFLIYFQGNSAPDKSGLPSDRFSAERTGGSVSTLTIQRTQQEDSAVYLCASSLSFLTYEQYFGPGTRLTVT.

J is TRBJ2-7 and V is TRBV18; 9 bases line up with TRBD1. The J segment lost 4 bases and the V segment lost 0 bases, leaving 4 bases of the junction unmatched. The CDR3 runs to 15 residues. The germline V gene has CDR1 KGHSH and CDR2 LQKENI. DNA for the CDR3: TGTGCCAGCTCACCACCGACAGGGGGTATGTACGAGCAGTACTTC. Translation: CASSPPTGGMYEQYF.

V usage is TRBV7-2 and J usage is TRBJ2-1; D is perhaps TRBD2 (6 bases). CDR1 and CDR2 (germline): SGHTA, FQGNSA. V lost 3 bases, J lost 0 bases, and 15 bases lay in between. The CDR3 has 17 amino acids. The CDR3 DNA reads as TGTGCCAGCAGCTTTAGGCCCCTGCGGGGCTCCTACAATGAGCAGTTCTTC. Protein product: CASSFRPLRGSYNEQFF.

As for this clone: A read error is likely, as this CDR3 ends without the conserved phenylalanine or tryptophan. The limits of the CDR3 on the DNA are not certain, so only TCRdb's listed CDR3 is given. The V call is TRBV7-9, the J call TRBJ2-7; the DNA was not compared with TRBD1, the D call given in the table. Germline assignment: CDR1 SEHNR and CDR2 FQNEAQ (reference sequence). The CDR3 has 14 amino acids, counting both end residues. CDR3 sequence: CASSVLPGQGNASL.

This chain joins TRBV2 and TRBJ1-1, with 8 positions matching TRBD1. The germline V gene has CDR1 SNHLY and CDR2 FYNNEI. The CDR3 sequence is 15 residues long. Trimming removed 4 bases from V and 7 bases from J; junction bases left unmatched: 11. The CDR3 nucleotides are TGTGCCAGCAGTGCCGGACAGGGATCGGGTTATGAAGCTTTCTTT. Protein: CASSAGQGSGYEAFF.

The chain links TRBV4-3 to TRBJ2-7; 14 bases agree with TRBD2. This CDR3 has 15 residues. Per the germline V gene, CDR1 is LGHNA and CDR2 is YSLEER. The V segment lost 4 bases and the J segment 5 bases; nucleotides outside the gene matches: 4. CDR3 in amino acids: CASSLTSGRADEQYF. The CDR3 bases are TGCGCCAGCAGCCTGACTAGCGGGAGGGCCGACGAGCAGTACTTC.

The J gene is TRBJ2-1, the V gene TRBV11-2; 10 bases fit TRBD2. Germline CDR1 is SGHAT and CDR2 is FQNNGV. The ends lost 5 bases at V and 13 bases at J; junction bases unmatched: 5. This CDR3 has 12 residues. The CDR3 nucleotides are TGTGCCAGCAGCATTGGACTAGCGGTTCAGTTCTTC. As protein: CASSIGLAVQFF.

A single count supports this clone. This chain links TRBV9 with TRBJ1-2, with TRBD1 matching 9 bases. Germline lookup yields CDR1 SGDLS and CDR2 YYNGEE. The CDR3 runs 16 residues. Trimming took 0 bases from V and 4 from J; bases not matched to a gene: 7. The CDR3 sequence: CASSVDGTGRSYGYTF. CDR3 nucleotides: TGTGCCAGCAGCGTAGACGGGACAGGGAGATCCTATGGCTACACCTTC. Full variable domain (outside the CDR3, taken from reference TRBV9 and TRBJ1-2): DSGVTQTPKHLITATGQRVTLRCSPRSGDLSVYWYQQSLDQGLQFLIQYYNGEERAKGNILERFSAQQFPDLHSELNLSSLELGDSALYFCASSVDGTGRSYGYTFGSGTRLTVV.

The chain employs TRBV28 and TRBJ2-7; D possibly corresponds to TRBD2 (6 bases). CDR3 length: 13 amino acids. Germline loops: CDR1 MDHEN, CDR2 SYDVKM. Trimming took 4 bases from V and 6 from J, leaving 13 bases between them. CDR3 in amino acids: CASSSLRGPEQYF. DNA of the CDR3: TGTGCCAGCAGTTCCCTGCGGGGTCCCGAGCAGTACTTC. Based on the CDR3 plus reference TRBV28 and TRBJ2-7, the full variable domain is DVKVTQSSRYLVKRTGEKVFLECVQDMDHENMFWYRQDPGLGLRLIYFSYDVKMKEKGDIPEGYSVSREKKERFSLILESASTNQTSMYLCASSSLRGPEQYFGPGTRLTVT.

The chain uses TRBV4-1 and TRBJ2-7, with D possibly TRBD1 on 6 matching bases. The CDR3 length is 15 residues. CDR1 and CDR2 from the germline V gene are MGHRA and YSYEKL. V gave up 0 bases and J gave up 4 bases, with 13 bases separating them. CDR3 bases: TGCGCCAGCAGCCAAGATCGAGGGGGATTATACGAGCAGTACTTC. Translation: CASSQDRGGLYEQYF.

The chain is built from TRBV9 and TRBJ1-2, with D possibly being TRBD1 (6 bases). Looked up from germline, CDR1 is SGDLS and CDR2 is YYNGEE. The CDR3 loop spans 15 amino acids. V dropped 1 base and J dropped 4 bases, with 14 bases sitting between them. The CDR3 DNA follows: TGTGCCAGCAGCGTATCCAGACAGGATCCCTATGGCTACACCTTC. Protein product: CASSVSRQDPYGYTF.